The subject of this entry is one T cell receptor (beta chain). The antigen is not known. This record belongs to a study of T cells expressing NK-cell markers. Study in general: Sorted T-cell subsets CD3+CD56+NKG2C+, CD3+CD56+NKG2C- and CD3+CD56-NKG2C+ were TCR beta-sequenced. Study conclusions and caveats: NKG2C+ dominant clonotype frequencies in six donors were roughly 1.0-7.5% of CD8+ T cells.

The CDR3 has 12 amino acids. Germline V lookup: CDR1 GTSNPN, CDR2 SVGIG (reference sequence). TCRdb re-called the 5' RACE reads and gives one entry per CDR3 protein, without DNA. The sample holds some 440,000 distinct CDR3 sequences. The gene calls are TRBV30 and TRBJ2-3; with no DNA, the TCRdb D assignment of TRBD1 cannot be verified. The sequencing input was blood T cells: a sorted CD56 or NKG2C T cell subset, CD4+ or CD8+ T cells, or bulk PBMC T cells (not recorded which). This clonotype was sampled from a woman aged 45-65 years in good health. This CDR3 reads CAWRGLGDTQYF. The variable domain in full, completed from reference TRBV30 and TRBJ2-3, reads SQTIHQWPATLVQPVGSPLSLECTVEGTSNPNLYWYRQAAGRGLQLLFYSVGIGQISSEVPQNLSASRPQDRQFILSSKKLLLSDSGFYLCAWRGLGDTQYFGPGTRLTVL.